Each of the 10 T cell receptor beta chains below was sequenced from the same sample in a study of T cell changes during pregnancy in multiple sclerosis. Generated by immunoSEQ multiplex PCR, the TCRdb table keeps only in-frame clones and is missing some. Among roughly 74,000 clones, approximately 91% were seen once, and the ten largest hold 3% to 4%. Specimen: peripheral blood, collected before pregnancy. Source of these receptors: a female donor with multiple sclerosis, enrolled in a pregnancy study.

The V call is TRBV2, the J call TRBJ2-1; 8 nucleotides match TRBD1. In germline, CDR1 is SNHLY, CDR2 FYNNEI. The CDR3 runs 15 residues. V trimming: 3 bases; J trimming: 0 bases; junction bases outside the gene matches: 1. The CDR3 loop reads CASSDDRGSYNEQFF. In nucleotides, the CDR3 is TGTGCCAGCAGTGACGACAGGGGCTCCTACAATGAGCAGTTCTTC.

J is TRBJ2-7 and V is TRBV5-6; 8 bases fit TRBD2. Germline trimming cut 4 bases from V and 2 bases from J; bases unmatched to any gene: 17. The CDR3 runs 18 residues. Germline loops: CDR1 SGHDT, CDR2 YYEEEE. The CDR3 region has the DNA TGTGCCAGCAGCGAGCTTGGTGGAGTAGCGGGGAGAACCTACGAGCAGTACTTC. Translating it yields CASSELGGVAGRTYEQYF.

The rearrangement joins TRBV20-1 to TRBJ1-2; a possible D gene is TRBD1 (5 bases). CDR3 size: 11 residues. Germline V CDR1 and CDR2: DFQATT, SNEGSKA (reference sequence). The V end was cut by 3 bases, the J end by 8 bases, with 10 bases between. CDR3 bases: TGCAGTGCTAGGCCGGAGGGGGGCTACACCTTC. Its protein product is CSARPEGGYTF.

The V call is TRBV19, the J call TRBJ2-6, with 8 positions matching TRBD2. J was trimmed by 0 bases and V by 5 bases; bases with no gene match: 12. CDR1 LNHDA and CDR2 SQIVND come from the germline V gene (reference sequence). This CDR3 has 19 residues. The CDR3 nucleotides read TGTGCCAGTAGTCCAATATTCGGGGGGGGCCCCTCTGGGGCCAACGTCCTGACTTTC. Its protein product is CASSPIFGGGPSGANVLTF.

The CDR3 here is CASHPGEFTDTQYF. CDR3 bases: TGCGCCAGCCACCCGGGGGAGTTTACAGATACGCAGTATTTT. The V call is TRBV5-1, the J call TRBJ2-3, with D possibly TRBD2 on 6 matching bases. V lost 7 bases and J lost 3, with 15 bases in between. Germline V CDR1 and CDR2: SGHRS, YFSETQ. This CDR3 comprises 14 residues.

The chain links TRBV5-1 to TRBJ2-2; D is perhaps TRBD2 (5 bases). This CDR3 spans 15 amino acids. V was cut by 4 bases and J by 0 bases, with 10 bases left in between. The germline CDR1 and CDR2 sequences are SGHRS and YFSETQ. The DNA for the CDR3 is TGCGCCAGCAGCGGACTGGAAACGAACACCGGGGAGCTGTTTTTT. Translating it yields CASSGLETNTGELFF.

The gene calls are TRBV7-2 and TRBJ2-3, with TRBD2 matching over 8 bases. The CDR3 spans 16 residues. CDR1 is SGHTA and CDR2 is FQGNSA in the germline V gene. V was clipped by 2 bases and J by 0 bases; unmatched bases: 4. CDR3 sequence: CASSLIAGYSTDTQYF. For the CDR3, the DNA is TGTGCCAGCAGCTTAATAGCGGGATATAGCACAGATACGCAGTATTTT.

The chain carries TRBV19 and TRBJ1-2; the match to TRBD1 covers 9 bases. The CDR3 runs to 14 residues. J gave up 5 bases and V 6 bases, and 7 bases lay outside the gene matches. Germline CDR1 LNHDA, CDR2 SQIVND (reference sequence). CDR3 bases: TGTGCCAGTAGCCCCCGGGACAGGGCTTATGGCTACACCTTC. The encoded protein is CASSPRDRAYGYTF.

The chain uses TRBV5-1 and TRBJ2-2, with a weak D call TRBD1 (6 bases). CDR1 and CDR2 from the germline V gene are SGHRS and YFSETQ. This CDR3 has 13 amino acids. Deletions cut 2 bases from V and 6 bases from J, with 8 bases between. This chain's CDR3 is CASSFRGPGELFF. CDR3 coding DNA: TGCGCCAGCAGCTTCAGGGGTCCCGGGGAGCTGTTTTTT.

In this sample, this clone turned up once. The rearrangement links TRBV30 to TRBJ1-2; D is undetermined. From germline, CDR1 is GTSNPN and CDR2 SVGIG (reference sequence). V was clipped by 0 bases and J by 6 bases, with 8 bases between them. The CDR3 has 12 residues. The CDR3 is CAWSVSGNGYTF. The CDR3 DNA reads TGTGCCTGGAGTGTTTCGGGGAATGGCTACACCTTC. Full variable domain (outside the CDR3, taken from reference TRBV30 and TRBJ1-2): SQTIHQWPATLVQPVGSPLSLECTVEGTSNPNLYWYRQAAGRGLQLLFYSVGIGQISSEVPQNLSASRPQDRQFILSSKKLLLSDSGFYLCAWSVSGNGYTFGSGTRLTVV.